The 16 T cell receptor beta chains below were found in one sample sequenced in a study of T-cell reconstitution after alpha-beta-depleted transplantation in children (dated by TCRdb to 2016 to 2018). The treatment or condition label, read with the paper, signifies: allogeneic hematopoietic cell transplantation with graft depleted of TCRalphabeta T cells and CD19 B cells. Receptors were amplified or captured by PCR. TCRdb names Illumina HiSeq 2500 as the instrument used. TCR libraries were prepared with molecular barcoding, using unique molecular identifiers to normalize TCRbeta repertoire quantification. TCRdb ran its own pipeline on the public reads, namely fastp trimming at Q25 and MiXCR clone calling, and kept in-frame beta chains. Every CDR3 protein is listed once, alongside the most common genes and DNA of its rows. For this sample there are 600,000 or so distinct CDR3 sequences; more than 20% appear just once. Jointly, the top ten make up roughly an eighth of the sample.

The source was PBMCs, mostly from graft donor cells, collected 360 days after TCRalphabeta/CD19-depleted stem cell transplant. The receptors derive from a boy younger than two who had a stem cell transplant for acute myeloid leukemia, so the T cells may come from the graft donor.

A few counts support this clonotype. V gene TRBV6-2 or TRBV6-3 combines with J gene TRBJ2-1; TRBD2 matches at 11 bases. This CDR3 comprises 16 residues. Germline-derived CDR1 and CDR2 are MNHEY and SVGEGT. Unmatched junction bases numbered 5, after V lost 4 bases and J lost 3 bases. DNA of the CDR3: TGTGCCAGCAGTTTACCCGGGACTAGCGGCTACAATGAGCAGTTCTTC. Its translation: CASSLPGTSGYNEQFF.

The genes are TRBV12-3 or TRBV12-4 and TRBJ1-5, with 10 nucleotides matching TRBD1. V shed 3 bases and J 6 bases; nucleotides not matched to a gene: 8. The CDR3 spans 16 residues. CDR3 in DNA: TGTGCCAGCAGTTTCGGACAGGGGGAAAAAGGTCAGCCCCAGCATTTT. Protein product: CASSFGQGEKGQPQHF.

At least ten counts were recorded for this clonotype. This sequence joins TRBV7-6 and TRBJ2-3, with 7 bases matching TRBD2. The CDR3 consists of 16 residues. J gave up 0 bases and V 5 bases, and 8 bases lay outside the gene matches. Germline V CDR1 and CDR2: SGHVS, FNYEAQ. CDR3 sequence (DNA): TGTGCCAGCAGCGCGGGACTATCCCGAAGCACAGATACGCAGTATTTT. Amino acids: CASSAGLSRSTDTQYF.

This clonotype has a count of ten or more. This chain connects TRBV6-1 to TRBJ2-2; 8 bases match TRBD1. Per germline, CDR1 MNHNS and CDR2 SASEGT. V lost 6 bases to trimming and J lost 4 bases; unmatched junction nucleotides: 7. CDR3 length equals 15 residues. The CDR3 protein is CASRVQGAGTGELFF. As DNA, the CDR3 is TGTGCCAGCAGGGTTCAGGGGGCTGGCACCGGGGAGCTGTTTTTT.

A few counts support this clonotype. The rearrangement joins TRBV12-3 or TRBV12-4 to TRBJ2-3; no firm D call. Trimming stripped 5 bases from V and 0 bases from J, with 15 bases between. This CDR3 has 16 residues. CDR3 nucleotide sequence: TGTGCCAGCAGTCCTTACAGCGTTACTAGCACAGATACGCAGTATTTT. As protein: CASSPYSVTSTDTQYF.

The genes are TRBV5-1 and TRBJ2-3; 7 bases are a match to TRBD1. Germline V gives CDR1 SGHRS, CDR2 YFSETQ. V lost 4 bases and J lost 0; bases outside the gene matches: 2. The CDR3 covers 14 residues. The DNA for the CDR3 is TGCGCCAGCAGCGGACAGGACAGCACAGATACGCAGTATTTT. Its protein is CASSGQDSTDTQYF.

This clonotype was counted only a few times. The CDR3 reads CATRKGGQGPYEQYV. The DNA of the CDR3 is TGTGCCACCCGGAAGGGGGGACAGGGCCCTTACGAGCAGTACGTC. This sequence joins TRBV10-3 and TRBJ2-7; 9 nucleotides align to TRBD1. The germline V gene has CDR1 ENHRY and CDR2 SYGVKD. The CDR3 contains 15 residues. The junction had 14 bases not matched to a gene; V was cut back by 10 bases and J by 4 bases.

The chain employs TRBV20-1 and TRBJ2-7, with D possibly called TRBD1 or TRBD2 (5 bases each). The CDR3 covers 13 residues. Germline V gene lookup returns CDR1 DFQATT and CDR2 SNEGSKA (reference sequence). Deletions cut 1 base from V and 4 bases from J, with 11 bases between. The CDR3 bases are TGCAGTGCTAGAGTACGGGACGGATACGAGCAGTACTTC. As protein: CSARVRDGYEQYF.

This clonotype has a count of ten or more. This CDR3 reads CASSLRAGSNEQFF. DNA for the CDR3: TGTGCCAGCAGCTTGCGAGCAGGTTCCAATGAGCAGTTCTTC. The rearrangement joins TRBV7-9 to TRBJ2-1; D not certain. Looked up from germline, CDR1 is SEHNR and CDR2 is FQNEAQ (reference sequence). With 3 bases removed from V and 6 bases from J, the gap between germline ends came to 12 bases. This CDR3 is 14 amino acids long. The full variable domain, rest sourced from reference TRBV7-9 and TRBJ2-1, is DTGVSQNPRHKITKRGQNVTFRCDPISEHNRLYWYRQTLGQGPEFLTYFQNEAQLEKSRLLSDRFSAERPKGSFSTLEIQRTEQGDSAMYLCASSLRAGSNEQFFGPGTRLTVL.

The chain combines TRBV7-2 with TRBJ2-5; a possible D gene is TRBD2 (6 bases). There are 17 residues in the CDR3. Germline V gives CDR1 SGHTA, CDR2 FQGNSA. Trimming removed 4 bases at V and 1 base at J, with 19 bases between. The CDR3: CASSSQFLAMGQETQYF. CDR3 in DNA: TGTGCCAGCAGCTCCCAATTTCTAGCGATGGGCCAAGAGACCCAGTACTTC.

The CDR3 DNA reads as TGTGCCAGCAGCTTGGAGTTTGGTCCAGATACGCAGTATTTT. Its translation is CASSLEFGPDTQYF. The V gene is TRBV7-2, the J gene TRBJ2-3; D is ambiguous. Trimming cost V 3 bases and J 4 bases, with 11 bases left between them. Germline values: CDR1 SGHTA, CDR2 FQGNSA. The CDR3 is made up of 14 amino acids.

This clonotype came up many times. This chain connects TRBV12-3 or TRBV12-4 to TRBJ2-1, with D perhaps TRBD1 (6 bases). The CDR3 contains 9 residues. DNA of the CDR3: TGTGCTACGGGACACCAGCAGTTCTTC. Translated, it gives CATGHQQFF.

The rearrangement joins TRBV20-1 to TRBJ1-1, with a possible D match to TRBD1 (6 bases). Germline CDR1 is DFQATT and CDR2 is SNEGSKA (reference sequence). There are 13 residues in the CDR3. The ends were cut back, 0 bases at V and 6 bases at J, with 11 bases in the middle. The CDR3 protein is CSAREVGGPEAFF. The DNA of the CDR3 is TGCAGTGCTAGAGAGGTAGGGGGTCCTGAAGCTTTCTTT.

This clonotype was seen only a few times. The chain carries TRBV15 and TRBJ2-2; D call uncertain. Trimming removed 5 bases from V and 7 bases from J, with 14 bases in between. The CDR3 length is 14 residues. Germline-derived CDR1 and CDR2 are LNHNV and YYDKDF (reference sequence). The DNA for the CDR3 is TGTGCCACCAGCCCGCCCACCCGTAACGGGGAGCTGTTTTTT. This gives the protein CATSPPTRNGELFF. Full variable domain (outside the CDR3, taken from reference TRBV15 and TRBJ2-2): DAMVIQNPRYQVTQFGKPVTLSCSQTLNHNVMYWYQQKSSQAPKLLFHYYDKDFNNEADTPDNFQSRRPNTSFCFLDIRSPGLGDTAMYLCATSPPTRNGELFFGEGSRLTVL.

The rearrangement links TRBV5-1 to TRBJ2-1, with D tentatively TRBD1 (5 bases). The CDR3 contains 16 residues. V was clipped by 0 bases and J by 8 bases, with 18 bases between them. CDR1 and CDR2 (germline): SGHRS, YFSETQ. This chain's CDR3 is CASSLVAGHGRDEQFF. Written as DNA, the CDR3 is TGCGCCAGCAGCTTGGTTGCAGGGCACGGAAGGGATGAGCAGTTCTTC.

This chain joins TRBV24-1 and TRBJ2-1; D may be TRBD1 (6 bases). Per the germline V gene, CDR1 is KGHDR and CDR2 is SFDVKD. CDR3 length: 17 residues. The V gene lost 5 bases and the J gene lost 7 bases, with 23 bases spanning the gap. This CDR3 is CATSGARGTGLVNEQFF. CDR3 bases: TGTGCCACCAGTGGGGCCAGGGGAACGGGGCTAGTAAATGAGCAGTTCTTC.